This T cell receptor (beta chain) was found in a study of T-cell memory formation after mild COVID-19. TCRdb ran MiXCR on the 5' RACE reads and lists one entry per CDR3 protein. The profile covers roughly 100,000 distinct CDR3 sequences, with about 15% appearing a single time and under 45% taken by the ten largest. The CDR3 sequence is 17 residues long. CDR1 is MNHNY and CDR2 is SVGAGI in the germline V gene (reference sequence). Trimming removed 1 base from V and 1 base from J; junction bases left unmatched: 5. Study-level results: Researchers report contracting CD4+ clones mostly in CM and EM, with CD8+ clones in EMRA.

This clonotype has more than one count but fewer than ten. What it binds is unknown. The chain joins TRBV6-6 to TRBJ2-5, with 11 positions matching TRBD2. Sequenced input: PBMCs or a T cell subset sorted from them (not recorded which). This receptor was obtained from a young man who had mild COVID-19 (a few samples of this study predate the infection). Cell type and time point are not known. CDR3 DNA: TGTGCCAGCAGTTACTGGGGGGGACTAGCGGTCCAAGAGACCCAGTACTTC. Its translation: CASSYWGGLAVQETQYF.